In its sample, the clone carrying this TCR beta chain was seen many times. These data come from a study of neurological immune-mediated disorders. The time point is: technical triplicate 3. The team produced cDNA through 5'RACE using 10-nucleotide random UMIs. TCRdb re-called the 5' RACE reads through MiXCR, storing one row per CDR3 protein. The table includes 25,000 to 30,000 distinct CDR3 sequences, roughly 16% detected once. The receptor was derived from a female donor with HTLV-1-associated myelopathy (HAM/TSP). The specimen was CD4+ T cells from blood.

The CDR3 DNA sequence: TGTGCCAGCAGCCTAACTAGCGGGTTCGCCGGGGAGCTGTTTTTT. Translating it yields CASSLTSGFAGELFF. The chain recombines TRBV3-1 with TRBJ2-2; 9 bases agree with TRBD2. The junction had 6 bases not matched to a gene; V was cut back by 4 bases and J by 6 bases. Germline CDR1 reads LGHDT; CDR2 reads YNNKEL (reference sequence). The CDR3 is 15 residues long. Full variable domain (outside the CDR3, taken from reference TRBV3-1 and TRBJ2-2): DTAVSQTPKYLVTQMGNDKSIKCEQNLGHDTMYWYKQDSKKFLKIMFSYNNKELIINETVPNRFSPKSPDKAHLNLHINSLELGDSAVYFCASSLTSGFAGELFFGEGSRLTVL.